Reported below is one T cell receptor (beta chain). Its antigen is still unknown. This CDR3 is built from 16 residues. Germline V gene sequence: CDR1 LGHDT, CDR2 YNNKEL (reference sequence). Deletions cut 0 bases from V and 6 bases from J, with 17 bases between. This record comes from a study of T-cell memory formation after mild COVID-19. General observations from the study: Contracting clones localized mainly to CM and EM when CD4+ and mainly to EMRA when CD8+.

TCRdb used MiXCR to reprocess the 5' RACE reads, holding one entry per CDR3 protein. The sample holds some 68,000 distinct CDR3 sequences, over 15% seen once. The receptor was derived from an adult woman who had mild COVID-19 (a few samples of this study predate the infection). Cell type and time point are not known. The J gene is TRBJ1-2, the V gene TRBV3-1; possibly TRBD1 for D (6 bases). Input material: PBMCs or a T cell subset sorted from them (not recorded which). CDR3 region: CASSQDRWTVPHGYTF. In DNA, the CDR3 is TGTGCCAGCAGCCAAGATCGGTGGACAGTTCCACATGGCTACACCTTC.